Below, 21 T cell receptor beta chains from the same sample are listed, as sequenced in a study of T-cell memory formation after mild COVID-19. TCRdb re-called the 5' RACE reads through MiXCR, storing one row per CDR3 protein. Of tens of thousands of distinct CDR3 sequences in the sample, 6.6% were seen once. Sequenced sample: PBMCs or a T cell subset sorted from them (not recorded which). Source of these receptors: an adult who had mild COVID-19 (a few samples of this study predate the infection). Cell type and time point are not known.

In this sample, this clonotype turned up many times. The chain is built from TRBV7-2 and TRBJ2-7; D unresolved. Looked up from germline, CDR1 is SGHTA and CDR2 is FQGNSA. This CDR3 contains 14 residues. The V end was cut by 0 bases, the J end by 3 bases, with 9 bases between. Here the CDR3 DNA reads TGTGCCAGCAGCTTAGCCCCTTCAGTCTACGAGCAGTACTTC. This gives the protein CASSLAPSVYEQYF.

This clonotype was seen repeatedly, ten times or more. The rearrangement uses TRBV12-3 or TRBV12-4 and TRBJ1-5; D is unresolved. V was pared by 3 bases and J by 5 bases, with 17 bases between. This CDR3 contains 16 residues. CDR3 residues: CASSFARGGGDQPQHF. Here the CDR3 DNA reads TGTGCCAGCAGTTTCGCTCGGGGAGGAGGTGATCAGCCCCAGCATTTT.

This clonotype was seen many times. The CDR3 loop reads CASSLQAGNTDTQYF. For the CDR3, the DNA is TGCGCCAGCAGCCTCCAAGCGGGGAACACAGATACGCAGTATTTT. The V call is TRBV5-1, the J call TRBJ2-3, with 7 bases lining up with TRBD2. The trim removed 4 bases at V and 2 bases at J, leaving 7 bases unmatched. CDR1 and CDR2 (germline): SGHRS, YFSETQ. The CDR3 covers 15 residues.

This clonotype was seen only a few times. The rearrangement joins TRBV19 to TRBJ2-7; D may be TRBD2 (6 bases). V dropped 4 bases and J dropped 6 bases, with 16 bases sitting between them. The CDR3 totals 14 residues. Germline CDR1 LNHDA, CDR2 SQIVND (reference sequence). The CDR3: CASSTQRGSSEQYF. DNA for the CDR3: TGTGCCAGTAGTACTCAACGGGGGTCGAGCGAGCAGTACTTC. Drawing the rest from reference TRBV19 and TRBJ2-7, the complete variable domain is DGGITQSPKYLFRKEGQNVTLSCEQNLNHDAMYWYRQDPGQGLRLIYYSQIVNDFQKGDIAEGYSVSREKKESFPLTVTSAQKNPTAFYLCASSTQRGSSEQYFGPGTRLTVT.

This clonotype was observed a handful of times. The V call is TRBV19, the J call TRBJ2-3, with TRBD2 identical over 11 bases. The CDR3 has 16 amino acids. CDR1 LNHDA and CDR2 SQIVND come from the germline V gene (reference sequence). V dropped 4 bases and J dropped 5; count of bases not matched to a gene: 8. This CDR3 reads CASSKLAGAREDTQYF. CDR3 bases: TGTGCCAGTAGTAAACTAGCGGGGGCCCGGGAAGATACGCAGTATTTT.

This clonotype appeared many times. The genes are TRBV12-3 or TRBV12-4 and TRBJ2-2, with D hard to call. The length of the CDR3 is 15 residues. Trimming removed 3 bases from V and 7 bases from J, with 15 bases in between. CDR3 sequence (DNA): TGTGCCAGCAGTTTGTTCGTTGGGGTCGACGGGGAGCTGTTTTTT. Translating gives CASSLFVGVDGELFF.

This clonotype was seen many times. The chain combines TRBV7-2 with TRBJ2-3; D gene unclear. V dropped 7 bases and J dropped 0 bases, with 14 bases sitting between them. This CDR3 region has 15 residues. Germline CDR1 reads SGHTA; CDR2 reads FQGNSA. Written as DNA, the CDR3 is TGTGCCAGCATCCCCCTGTGGCCTAGCACAGATACGCAGTATTTT. This sequence encodes CASIPLWPSTDTQYF. The full variable domain, its missing parts supplied by reference TRBV7-2 and TRBJ2-3, is GAGVSQSPSNKVTEKGKDVELRCDPISGHTALYWYRQSLGQGLEFLIYFQGNSAPDKSGLPSDRFSAERTGGSVSTLTIQRTQQEDSAVYLCASIPLWPSTDTQYFGPGTRLTVL.

The chain has TRBV9 and TRBJ2-3; the match to TRBD2 covers 8 bases. CDR3 size: 18 residues. Germline V CDR1 and CDR2: SGDLS, YYNGEE. The junction had 17 bases not matched to a gene; V was cut back by 3 bases and J by 5 bases. CDR3 sequence: CASSAVRPTAGVGDTQYF. Here the CDR3 DNA reads TGTGCCAGCAGCGCGGTCCGCCCTACAGCGGGGGTGGGAGATACGCAGTATTTT.

This clonotype was counted at least ten times. The chain uses TRBV24-1 and TRBJ2-3, with D tentatively TRBD1 (6 bases). V was trimmed by 4 bases and J by 3 bases, leaving 16 bases between them. Looked up from germline, CDR1 is KGHDR and CDR2 is SFDVKD. CDR3 length: 16 residues. CDR3 DNA sequence: TGTGCCACCAGTGACCCTGCCCCAGGGGAGACAGATACGCAGTATTTT. Translated, it gives CATSDPAPGETDTQYF.

This clonotype was picked up a small number of times. This chain connects TRBV5-6 to TRBJ2-7; 10 nucleotides match TRBD1. J lost 3 bases, V lost 0 bases, and 3 bases had no gene match. The CDR3 has 15 residues. Germline V gene sequence: CDR1 SGHDT, CDR2 YYEEEE. Written as DNA, the CDR3 is TGTGCCAGCAGCTTGGGACAGGGGGCGTACTACGAGCAGTACTTC. As protein: CASSLGQGAYYEQYF.

This clonotype was picked up many times. This sequence joins TRBV3-1 and TRBJ2-7; D is unresolved. This CDR3 contains 12 residues. Germline assignment: CDR1 LGHDT and CDR2 YNNKEL (reference sequence). V was shortened by 4 bases and J by 7 bases, with 11 bases between the two germline ends. This CDR3 is CASSLNRGEQYF. CDR3 sequence (DNA): TGTGCCAGCAGCCTAAACCGAGGAGAGCAGTACTTC.

The chain couples TRBV2 to TRBJ1-3, with D hard to call. The CDR3 runs 14 residues. Per germline, CDR1 SNHLY and CDR2 FYNNEI. The germline V and J ends were trimmed by 5 bases and 0 bases, with 8 bases remaining between them. CDR3 residues: CASSPRFSGNTIYF. The CDR3, as DNA: TGTGCCAGCAGTCCCCGGTTCTCTGGAAACACCATATATTTT.

There are many counts of this clonotype. The V call is TRBV5-1, the J call TRBJ2-7; D might be TRBD2 (6 bases). The length of the CDR3 is 14 residues. Looked up from germline, CDR1 is SGHRS and CDR2 is YFSETQ. Trimming left V 3 bases short and J 5 bases short, with 15 bases between. CDR3 residues: CASSSTETSNEQYF. CDR3 DNA sequence: TGCGCCAGCAGCTCTACCGAGACTAGTAACGAGCAGTACTTC.

This clonotype occurred many times. The gene calls are TRBV7-9 and TRBJ2-5; D not certain. From germline, CDR1 is SEHNR and CDR2 FQNEAQ (reference sequence). This CDR3 is built from 12 residues. The V and J ends lost 6 bases and 2 bases respectively, with 7 bases between them. This CDR3 reads CASRWDQETQYF. In DNA form, the CDR3 reads TGTGCCAGCAGATGGGATCAAGAGACCCAGTACTTC.

This chain links TRBV6-4 with TRBJ2-1; the match to TRBD2 covers 12 bases. CDR1 MRHNA and CDR2 SNTAGT come from the germline V gene. The CDR3 extends over 18 amino acids. The ends lost 0 bases at V and 0 bases at J; junction bases unmatched: 3. CDR3 amino acids: CASSDSLTSGGSYNEQFF. The CDR3 DNA reads as TGTGCCAGCAGTGACTCACTGACTAGCGGGGGCTCCTACAATGAGCAGTTCTTC.

There are a few counts of this clonotype. V usage is TRBV2 and J usage is TRBJ2-7; no firm D call. The CDR3 runs 12 residues. The V and J ends lost 6 bases and 3 bases respectively, with 9 bases between them. Germline values: CDR1 SNHLY, CDR2 FYNNEI. The CDR3 bases are TGTGCCAGCAGGCCCTCTAGCTACGAGCAGTACTTC. Translation: CASRPSSYEQYF.

This clonotype was detected only a few times. This chain links TRBV3-1 with TRBJ2-1, with D unresolved. CDR3 size: 11 residues. V lost 2 bases, J lost 10 bases, and 6 bases lay in between. CDR1 is LGHDT, CDR2 YNNKEL, per germline (reference sequence). The CDR3 protein is CASSQRLEQFF. The CDR3 region has the DNA TGTGCCAGCAGCCAACGGTTAGAGCAGTTCTTC.

The rearrangement uses TRBV7-9 and TRBJ2-5; TRBD2 might be the D (5 bases). The CDR3 runs 16 residues. Germline values: CDR1 SEHNR, CDR2 FQNEAQ (reference sequence). Trimming removed 6 bases from V and 1 base from J, with 18 bases in between. Here the CDR3 reads CASSQDQREGQETQYF. The CDR3 coding sequence is TGTGCCAGCAGTCAAGATCAGCGAGAGGGCCAAGAGACCCAGTACTTC.

This clonotype came up a few times. The chain links TRBV4-1 to TRBJ1-5; TRBD1 might be the D (5 bases). The V end lost 2 bases, the J end lost 5 bases, and 13 bases lay between the germline ends. This CDR3 is built from 15 residues. Germline V gene sequence: CDR1 MGHRA, CDR2 YSYEKL. CDR3 sequence (DNA): TGCGCCAGCAGCCAACAACAAATGGGGCATCAGCCCCAGCATTTT. Amino acids: CASSQQQMGHQPQHF.

This clonotype was seen repeatedly, ten times or more. The rearrangement links TRBV2 to TRBJ2-3; a possible D gene is TRBD1 (5 bases). CDR3 size: 15 residues. Germline V gene lookup returns CDR1 SNHLY and CDR2 FYNNEI. V lost 7 bases and J lost 4, with 18 bases in between. CDR3 bases: TGTGCCAGCATCATGGGGCAGGTGGGGCCAGATACGCAGTATTTT. Protein: CASIMGQVGPDTQYF.

The chain recombines TRBV27 with TRBJ1-4; D not certain. The CDR3 spans 15 residues. Germline-derived CDR1 and CDR2 are MNHEY and SMNVEV (reference sequence). Trimming took 4 bases from V and 4 from J, leaving 13 bases between them. In DNA form, the CDR3 reads TGTGCCAGCAGTTCCCTTTACGGGAATAATGAAAAACTGTTTTTT. It translates to CASSSLYGNNEKLFF.